This entry lists 29 T cell receptor beta chains sequenced from one sample in a study of post-analysis software for immune sequencing data. No cognate antigen is known for these TCRs. Findings and caveats of the study: A handful of TRBV segments were more frequent in patients than controls; TRBV5-6, TRBV5-1 and TRBV20-1 belonged to this group.

Every TCR beta cDNA library bore unique molecular identifiers. TCRdb reprocessed the PCR reads via MiXCR and lists one record per CDR3 protein. In the table there are some 190,000 distinct CDR3 sequences, 29% of which are singletons. The sample comprised blood. The receptors stem from a girl aged 2-17 years with multiple sclerosis.

In this sample, this clonotype turned up a few times. The chain links TRBV11-1 to TRBJ2-5, with 9 positions matching TRBD1. CDR1 and CDR2 from the germline V gene are SGHAT and FQDESV (reference sequence). The V gene end was trimmed by 2 bases and the J gene end by 4 bases; junction bases not matched to a gene: 5. The CDR3 runs 15 residues. The CDR3 DNA reads TGTGCCAGCAGCTTATCGGACAGGGGAGGAGAGACCCAGTACTTC. It is translated as CASSLSDRGGETQYF.

This clonotype was seen many times. The chain uses TRBV20-1 and TRBJ2-1; no definite D call. V shed 5 bases and J shed 0 bases, with 11 bases lying between them. The CDR3 length is 14 residues. CDR1 is DFQATT and CDR2 is SNEGSKA in the germline V gene (reference sequence). The CDR3 DNA is TGCAGTGCTCAGCAGGAGAACTCCTACAATGAGCAGTTCTTC. Translation: CSAQQENSYNEQFF.

This clonotype was seen repeatedly, ten times or more. V is TRBV6-1 and J is TRBJ1-1; D remains unclear. Trimming removed 3 bases from V and 0 bases from J, with 8 bases in between. CDR3 length: 14 residues. Looked up from germline, CDR1 is MNHNS and CDR2 is SASEGT. CDR3 protein: CASSDEGMNTEAFF. The CDR3, as DNA: TGTGCCAGCAGTGACGAGGGTATGAACACTGAAGCTTTCTTT.

This chain connects TRBV28 to TRBJ2-7; D may be TRBD2 (5 bases). CDR3 length equals 18 residues. V lost 5 bases, J lost 0 bases, and 23 bases lay in between. Germline V gives CDR1 MDHEN, CDR2 SYDVKM. In DNA, the CDR3 is TGTGCCAGCAGTGCTACTAGGACCACAACGGTCCCCTCCTACGAGCAGTACTTC. Its translation is CASSATRTTTVPSYEQYF.

The table lists this clonotype with many counts. This chain joins TRBV12-3 or TRBV12-4 and TRBJ1-2, with D uncertain. V was trimmed by 1 base and J by 6 bases, leaving 9 bases between them. The CDR3 is 13 amino acids. CDR3 nucleotides: TGTGCCAGCAGTTTAGAGCCGCCCGATGGCTACACCTTC. It encodes CASSLEPPDGYTF.

As to this clonotype: Possible read error: a much larger clone is one base away. V usage is TRBV6-6 and J usage is TRBJ1-2; 8 bases are a match to TRBD1. In germline, CDR1 is MNHNY, CDR2 SVGAGI (reference sequence). With 0 bases clipped from V and 3 bases from J, the junction kept 6 bases outside the gene matches. The CDR3 extends over 16 amino acids. The CDR3 protein is CASSYSDRGADYGYTF. Written as DNA, the CDR3 is TGTGCCAGCAGTTACTCTGACAGGGGAGCTGACTATGGCTACACCTTC.

This sequence joins TRBV28 and TRBJ2-3, with TRBD2 identical over 11 bases. CDR1 is MDHEN, CDR2 SYDVKM, per germline. The V segment lost 4 bases and the J segment 11 bases; nucleotides outside the gene matches: 23. This CDR3 contains 19 residues. This CDR3 reads CASSYGTSGRFPRTYLQYF. The CDR3 DNA follows: TGTGCCAGCAGTTACGGGACTAGCGGTCGTTTTCCCCGTACGTATCTGCAGTATTTT. The whole variable domain, remainder taken from reference TRBV28 and TRBJ2-3, is DVKVTQSSRYLVKRTGEKVFLECVQDMDHENMFWYRQDPGLGLRLIYFSYDVKMKEKGDIPEGYSVSREKKERFSLILESASTNQTSMYLCASSYGTSGRFPRTYLQYFGPGTRLTVL.

This clonotype turned up a few times. The chain has TRBV5-1 and TRBJ1-5, with unresolved D. The CDR3 is 15 residues long. Germline CDR1 reads SGHRS; CDR2 reads YFSETQ. V shed 0 bases and J shed 0 bases, with 7 bases lying between them. This chain's CDR3 is CASSLDGASNQPQHF. The CDR3 DNA follows: TGCGCCAGCAGCTTGGATGGAGCTAGCAATCAGCCCCAGCATTTT. Complete variable domain (other parts from reference TRBV5-1 and TRBJ1-5): KAGVTQTPRYLIKTRGQQVTLSCSPISGHRSVSWYQQTPGQGLQFLFEYFSETQRNKGNFPGRFSGRQFSNSRSEMNVSTLELGDSALYLCASSLDGASNQPQHFGDGTRLSIL.

The rearrangement uses TRBV6-6 and TRBJ2-1, with D perhaps given as TRBD1 or TRBD2 (6 bases each). This CDR3 region has 16 residues. Germline values: CDR1 MNHNY, CDR2 SVGAGI (reference sequence). The germline V and J ends were trimmed by 6 bases and 0 bases, with 15 bases remaining between them. The CDR3 sequence: CASRSRGPSSYNEQFF. The CDR3 nucleotides are TGTGCCAGCAGGAGCCGGGGGCCCAGCTCCTACAATGAGCAGTTCTTC.

This clonotype was counted only a few times. V is TRBV28 and J is TRBJ2-3, with 9 bases lining up with TRBD2. The CDR3 spans 17 residues. Germline V gene lookup returns CDR1 MDHEN and CDR2 SYDVKM. V was clipped by 5 bases and J by 6 bases; unmatched bases: 15. The CDR3 DNA is TGTGCCAGCAGTCTCTGGGGACTAGCTACCCCAGTCGATACGCAGTATTTT. Amino acid sequence: CASSLWGLATPVDTQYF.

This clonotype was seen ten or more times. The genes are TRBV20-1 and TRBJ2-5; 12 bases line up with TRBD1. Looked up from germline, CDR1 is DFQATT and CDR2 is SNEGSKA (reference sequence). Trimming cost V 5 bases and J 4 bases; bases outside gene matches: 2. CDR3 length: 13 amino acids. The CDR3 sequence is CSAGDRGRETQYF. CDR3 nucleotides: TGCAGTGCTGGGGACAGGGGGCGAGAGACCCAGTACTTC.

As regards this clonotype: Being one base from a much bigger clone, this may be a read error. This chain connects TRBV28 to TRBJ2-7; D is unclear. The V end was cut by 4 bases, the J end by 5 bases, with 3 bases between. CDR1 is MDHEN and CDR2 is SYDVKM in the germline V gene. The CDR3 covers 10 residues. The CDR3 DNA sequence: TGTGCCAGCAGTTCGAACGAGCAGTACTTC. Protein: CASSSNEQYF.

This clonotype was detected many times. This chain connects TRBV29-1 to TRBJ2-6; perhaps D is TRBD1 or TRBD2 (5 bases each). The CDR3 spans 14 residues. Germline values: CDR1 SQVTM, CDR2 ANQGSEA. V lost 8 bases, J lost 0 bases, and 11 bases lay in between. The CDR3 DNA reads TGCAGCACGGGGCGCCCCTCTGGGGCCAACGTCCTGACTTTC. Its protein is CSTGRPSGANVLTF.

Remarks on this clonotype: One end of the junction fails to match germline, which may point to a read error. The chain couples TRBV20-1 to TRBJ2-5, with 10 nucleotides matching TRBD1. The better agreement between TRBJ2-7 and the DNA end casts doubt on the J call. The length of the CDR3 is 12 residues. Germline V gene data show CDR1 as DFQATT and CDR2 as SNEGSKA (reference sequence). The CDR3 protein is CRAKGQGNEQYF. The CDR3 bases are TGCAGGGCTAAGGGACAGGGGAACGAGCAGTACTTC.

The CDR3 spells CAISGTAQETQYF. The CDR3, as DNA: TGTGCCATCAGTGGGACAGCACAAGAGACCCAGTACTTC. The chain combines TRBV10-3 with TRBJ2-5; maybe TRBD1 (6 bases). V was clipped by 4 bases and J by 2 bases, with 8 bases between them. Germline CDR1 is ENHRY and CDR2 is SYGVKD. This CDR3 has 13 residues.

This chain connects TRBV3-1 to TRBJ1-1; no definite D call. The V and J ends lost 0 bases and 6 bases respectively, with 8 bases between them. This CDR3 spans 13 amino acids. The germline gives CDR1 LGHDT, CDR2 YNNKEL (reference sequence). The CDR3 spells CASSQDPIAEAFF. The CDR3 coding sequence is TGTGCCAGCAGCCAAGATCCCATAGCTGAAGCTTTCTTT.

The gene calls are TRBV29-1 and TRBJ2-1, with 9 bases lining up with TRBD2. Germline CDR1 is SQVTM and CDR2 is ANQGSEA. This CDR3 is built from 16 residues. With 4 bases clipped from V and 5 bases from J, the junction kept 12 bases outside the gene matches. CDR3 coding DNA: TGCAGCGTTGTTGGCGGGAGGGCCGTAAAGGACAATGAGCAGTTCTTC. As protein: CSVVGGRAVKDNEQFF.

The V call is TRBV10-2, the J call TRBJ2-2, with D possibly being TRBD1 (6 bases). Per germline, CDR1 WSHSY and CDR2 SAAADI. The CDR3 runs 14 residues. The germline V and J ends were trimmed by 2 bases and 6 bases, with 10 bases remaining between them. The CDR3 sequence: CASSERQAPGELFF. The CDR3 nucleotides are TGCGCCAGCAGTGAGCGACAGGCCCCCGGGGAGCTGTTTTTT.

This clonotype turned up a few times. In DNA, the CDR3 is TGTGCCACGGTAAATCCGGGACAGGGATACAATGAGCAGTTCTTC. Translated, it gives CATVNPGQGYNEQFF. The chain has TRBV2 and TRBJ2-1; 9 nucleotides agree with TRBD1. Unmatched junction bases numbered 11, after V lost 10 bases and J lost 4 bases. The CDR3 loop spans 15 amino acids. Germline V gives CDR1 SNHLY, CDR2 FYNNEI.

This clonotype was seen repeatedly, ten times or more. The chain is built from TRBV7-9 and TRBJ2-4; tentative D call: TRBD2 (7 bases). The CDR3 has 18 residues. The germline CDR1 and CDR2 sequences are SEHNR and FQNEAQ (reference sequence). V was shortened by 0 bases and J by 0 bases, with 15 bases between the two germline ends. The CDR3 DNA is TGTGCCAGCAGCTTAGCGAATCACAGGGAGGGAGCCAAAAACATTCAGTACTTC. Translation: CASSLANHREGAKNIQYF.

This clonotype showed up just a few times. The rearrangement uses TRBV3-1 and TRBJ2-3; D not resolved. The CDR3 runs 13 residues. The germline V gene has CDR1 LGHDT and CDR2 YNNKEL (reference sequence). Trimming took 2 bases from V and 4 from J, leaving 7 bases between them. This CDR3 is CASSQPRSDTQYF. CDR3 DNA: TGTGCCAGCAGCCAACCTCGTTCAGATACGCAGTATTTT.

With regard to this clonotype: A much bigger clone sits one base away, suggesting this may be a read error. This chain connects TRBV7-9 to TRBJ2-3; no reliable D call. V shed 5 bases and J shed 0 bases, with 15 bases lying between them. The CDR3 contains 16 residues. Germline V gene data show CDR1 as SEHNR and CDR2 as FQNEAQ (reference sequence). CDR3 region: CASSQGHEVSTDTQYF. CDR3 sequence (DNA): TGTGCCAGCAGCCAAGGTCACGAGGTTAGCACAGATACGCAGTATTTT.

In DNA form, the CDR3 reads TGCAGTGCAGGGGGGCAGGGGCCTAATTCACCCCTCCACTTT. Protein sequence: CSAGGQGPNSPLHF. The chain recombines TRBV20-1 with TRBJ1-6; D might be TRBD1 (6 bases). CDR3 length equals 14 residues. Trimming shortened V by 6 bases and J by 6 bases, and 15 bases separated the two germline ends. From germline, CDR1 is DFQATT and CDR2 SNEGSKA (reference sequence).

Concerning this clonotype: A much larger clone differs by one base, so this may be a read error. CDR3 DNA: TGTGCCAGCGGCTTAGCGGGAGCTAACTATGGCTACACCTTC. The encoded protein is CASGLAGANYGYTF. The chain employs TRBV7-8 and TRBJ1-2; D is undetermined. This CDR3 spans 14 amino acids. The germline CDR1 and CDR2 sequences are SGHVS and FQNEAQ.

Turning to this clonotype: With a much larger clone just one base away, this may be a read error. The chain uses TRBV20-1 and TRBJ2-1, with 9 bases fitting TRBD1. With the DNA end fitting TRBJ2-7 better, the J assignment may be wrong. There are 16 residues in the CDR3. CDR1 DFQATT and CDR2 SNEGSKA come from the germline V gene (reference sequence). The chain's CDR3 is CSARDRDRAYYNEQYF. The DNA for the CDR3 is TGCAGTGCTAGAGATCGGGACAGGGCATACTACAATGAGCAGTACTTC.

A remark on this clonotype: A much larger clone is a single base away; this may be a read error. The chain joins TRBV5-1 to TRBJ1-2; D possibly corresponds to TRBD1 (5 bases). The germline gives CDR1 SGHRS, CDR2 YFSETQ. The CDR3 is 14 amino acids. The chain's CDR3 is CASSPGAGNYGCTF. The CDR3 bases are TGCGCCAGCAGCCCTGGGGCGGGGAACTATGGCTGCACCTTC.

This clonotype has at least ten counts. The gene calls are TRBV12-3 or TRBV12-4 and TRBJ1-2, with D unclear. The V end lost 5 bases, the J end lost 4 bases, and 11 bases lay between the germline ends. This CDR3 contains 13 residues. Here the CDR3 DNA reads TGTGCCAGCAGTCCAGGCACCTTCTATGGCTACACCTTC. It yields the protein CASSPGTFYGYTF.

The rearrangement links TRBV29-1 to TRBJ2-5, with a possible D match to TRBD1 (5 bases). The CDR3 spans 13 residues. Germline V lookup: CDR1 SQVTM, CDR2 ANQGSEA. V was pared by 7 bases and J by 1 base, with 13 bases between. This CDR3 is CSGMTASQETQYF. The CDR3 DNA follows: TGCAGCGGGATGACAGCGAGCCAAGAGACCCAGTACTTC.

With respect to this clonotype: Compared with germline, one end of the junction differs, possibly owing to a read error. The chain is built from TRBV18 and TRBJ1-2; possibly TRBD1 for D (5 bases). Looked up from germline, CDR1 is KGHSH and CDR2 is LQKENI. The CDR3 is made up of 15 amino acids. CDR3 DNA sequence: TGTGCCAGCTCATCAGCCGGGACGGAGCGGGGTGGCCACACCTTC. Amino acids: CASSSAGTERGGHTF.